A selection of T cell receptor beta chains follows, all from one sample in a study of blood T cell repertoires in COVID-19. The protocol was immunoSEQ multiplex PCR, while the TCRdb copy is restricted to in-frame clones and leaves out a portion. The table shows about 250,000 clones, with 86% occurring only once. The sequencing sample was made of peripheral blood. The receptors were sampled from a woman younger than 45 with active or convalescent COVID-19. Each CDR3 is given with its conserved first and last residue. Fields, in order: J gene, clone size, V gene, D gene, CDR3 length, CDR3 protein, CDR3 DNA. D genes are given only for firm matches. Not all rows give a size; the values are once, few, many and, for expanded clones, a class.

TRBJ1-1	-	TRBV21-1	-	17	CASSKGPPTGLNTEAFF	TGTGCCAGCAGCAAAGGCCCCCCGACAGGGTTGAACACTGAAGCTTTCTTT
TRBJ1-1	-	TRBV5-5	TRBD1	15	CASSPNRGLNTEAFF	TGTGCCAGCAGCCCGAACAGGGGATTGAACACTGAAGCTTTCTTT
TRBJ1-5	-	TRBV19	TRBD1	16	CASSSYDRAPNQPQHF	TGTGCCAGTAGTAGCTACGACAGGGCCCCCAATCAGCCCCAGCATTTT
TRBJ1-1	-	TRBV10-1	TRBD1	14	CASSGDRENTEAFF	TGCGCCAGCAGTGGGGACAGAGAGAACACTGAAGCTTTCTTT
TRBJ2-3	-	TRBV28	-	15	CASNLSGDNTDTQYF	TGTGCCAGCAACCTCTCCGGGGACAACACAGATACGCAGTATTTT
TRBJ2-5	-	TRBV2	TRBD2	13	CASTLGGGETQYF	TGTGCCAGTACATTGGGGGGGGGAGAGACCCAGTACTTC
TRBJ1-3	-	TRBV10-1	-	14	CASGSGASGNTIYF	TGCGCCAGTGGAAGTGGGGCATCAGGAAACACCATATATTTT
TRBJ2-1	-	TRBV5-1	-	13	CASSRTTNNEQFF	TGCGCCAGCAGCCGAACTACCAACAATGAGCAGTTCTTC
TRBJ2-7	-	TRBV6-4	-	13	CASHGLCSYEQYF	TGTGCCAGCCACGGACTATGCTCCTACGAGCAGTACTTC
TRBJ2-5	-	TRBV19	TRBD2	17	CASSISGLAGGPETQYF	TGTGCCAGTAGTATTTCCGGACTAGCGGGGGGGCCAGAGACCCAGTACTTC
TRBJ1-2	-	TRBV24-1	-	14	CATSDARGGDGYTF	TGTGCCACCAGTGATGCCCGGGGTGGTGATGGCTACACCTTC
TRBJ2-7	once	TRBV4-3	TRBD2	14	CASSQDAGGREQYF	TGCGCCAGCAGCCAAGATGCGGGGGGCAGAGAGCAGTACTTC
TRBJ1-1	-	TRBV5-8	TRBD1	12	CASSLIGGAAFF	TGTGCCAGCAGCTTGATAGGGGGCGCAGCTTTCTTT
TRBJ2-5	once	TRBV28	-	12	CASSLFGGTQYF	TGTGCCAGCAGTTTATTCGGAGGGACCCAGTACTTC
TRBJ2-3	-	TRBV6-5	TRBD1	15	CASRDRDRGIDTQYF	TGTGCCAGCAGGGACCGGGACAGGGGAATAGATACGCAGTATTTT
TRBJ1-4	-	TRBV19	-	15	CASSTSGVRAGKLFF	TGTGCCAGTAGTACATCGGGCGTCCGGGCGGGAAAACTGTTTTTT
TRBJ2-1	few	TRBV3-1/TRBV3-2	TRBD2	15	CASSHTSGGKDEQFF	TGTGCCAGCAGCCATACTAGCGGGGGGAAGGATGAGCAGTTCTTC
TRBJ1-2	-	TRBV28	-	14	CASSTGPPNYGYTF	TGTGCCAGCAGTACTGGGCCTCCTAACTATGGCTACACCTTC
TRBJ2-5	-	TRBV19	TRBD2	16	CASSIGGSGELETQYF	TGTGCCAGTAGTATAGGGGGCAGCGGGGAGCTCGAGACCCAGTACTTC
TRBJ1-1	-	TRBV11-3	-	13	CASSLTVNTEAFF	TGTGCCAGCAGCCTAACGGTAAACACTGAAGCTTTCTTT
TRBJ1-5	few	TRBV12-3/TRBV12-4	-	13	CASSLEGRRPQHF	TGTGCCAGCAGTTTGGAGGGCCGAAGGCCCCAGCATTTT
TRBJ1-1	-	TRBV19	-	15	CASSQVQGWYTEAFF	TGTGCCAGTAGTCAGGTACAGGGCTGGTACACTGAAGCTTTCTTT
TRBJ1-3	-	TRBV11-2	-	13	CASSLPPGYTIYF	TGTGCCAGCAGCCTCCCCCCGGGGTACACCATATATTTT
TRBJ1-5	once	TRBV6-5	-	13	CASNPGLNQPQHF	TGTGCCAGCAACCCAGGACTCAATCAGCCCCAGCATTTT
TRBJ2-1	-	TRBV7-7	-	15	CASSPGGGRYNEQFF	TGTGCTAGCAGCCCCGGGGGAGGAAGGTACAATGAGCAGTTCTTC
TRBJ2-3	once	TRBV6-5	TRBD2	15	CASRRAGPSTDTQYF	TGTGCCAGCAGGCGAGCGGGGCCTAGCACAGATACGCAGTATTTT
TRBJ1-1	-	TRBV6-5	-	13	CASSYKGATEAFF	TGTGCCAGCAGTTACAAAGGGGCAACTGAAGCTTTCTTT
TRBJ1-2	-	TRBV28	TRBD1	12	CASTGTVYGYTF	TGTGCCAGCACTGGGACAGTTTATGGCTACACCTTC
TRBJ1-5	-	TRBV28	TRBD1	16	CASSLASGTGNQPQHF	TGTGCCAGCAGTCTCGCCTCCGGGACAGGGAATCAGCCCCAGCATTTT